These 29 T cell receptor beta chains were all obtained from the same sample, sequenced in a study of shared clonotypes between healthy human individuals. Method: immunoSEQ multiplex PCR; TCRdb's copy keeps in-frame clones and lacks some. Of roughly 110,000 clones in the sample, around 73% are singletons; the top ten hold around 23%. The source material was memory CD8+ T cells sorted from blood. The subset denotes: CD45RO+ cells pooled with CCR7-negative TemRA cells. The receptors come from a woman in her 30s in good health.

This rearrangement joins TRBV14 to TRBJ2-7, with 13 bases fitting TRBD2. This CDR3 is 17 amino acids long. Germline V gene sequence: CDR1 SGHDN, CDR2 FVKESK. V was pared by 2 bases and J by 2 bases, with 6 bases of the junction left unmatched. The CDR3 region is CASSQRGLAGYPYEQYF. The CDR3 nucleotides read TGTGCCAGCAGCCAACGGGGACTAGCGGGATACCCCTACGAGCAGTACTTC.

The chain carries TRBV13 and TRBJ2-1; 11 bases are a match to TRBD2. The CDR3 length is 17 residues. The junction had 8 bases not matched to a gene; V was cut back by 3 bases and J by 4 bases. CDR1 and CDR2 from the germline V gene are PRHDT and FYEKMQ (reference sequence). CDR3 sequence (DNA): TGTGCCAGCAGCTTTGAAACCGGGACTAGCGGATACAATGAGCAGTTCTTC. It encodes CASSFETGTSGYNEQFF. Based on the CDR3 plus reference TRBV13 and TRBJ2-1, the full variable domain is AAGVIQSPRHLIKEKRETATLKCYPIPRHDTVYWYQQGPGQDPQFLISFYEKMQSDKGSIPDRFSAQQFSDYHSELNMSSLELGDSALYFCASSFETGTSGYNEQFFGPGTRLTVL.

The rearrangement joins TRBV27 to TRBJ2-7; the D gene could be TRBD1 or TRBD2 (6 bases each). V was shortened by 2 bases and J by 3 bases, with 20 bases between the two germline ends. The CDR3 length is 17 residues. Germline V gives CDR1 MNHEY, CDR2 SMNVEV (reference sequence). Written as DNA, the CDR3 is TGTGCCAGCAGTTTAACTAGCCCCGGGACAACTCACTACGAGCAGTACTTC. This translates into CASSLTSPGTTHYEQYF.

This clone was observed a few times. The V gene is TRBV6-6, the J gene TRBJ1-2, with D perhaps matching TRBD1 (6 bases). This CDR3 has 15 amino acids. From germline, CDR1 is MNHNY and CDR2 SVGAGI (reference sequence). V gave up 2 bases and J gave up 3 bases, with 13 bases separating them. In DNA form, the CDR3 reads TGTGCCAGCAGTTACAAGGGGGGCTCCGACTATGGCTACACCTTC. Translating gives CASSYKGGSDYGYTF.

This clone was detected only a few times. The chain joins TRBV7-8 to TRBJ2-7; D is unclear. V lost 1 base, J lost 3 bases, and 7 bases lay in between. CDR3 length equals 13 residues. Germline V gene sequence: CDR1 SGHVS, CDR2 FQNEAQ. The CDR3 region is CASSLGPNYEQYF. CDR3 DNA sequence: TGTGCCAGCAGCTTAGGTCCAAACTACGAGCAGTACTTC.

This clone showed up many times. The chain combines TRBV30 with TRBJ2-3, with D unclear. Trimming pared 1 base from V and 4 bases from J, leaving 12 bases between. The CDR3 length is 14 residues. In germline, CDR1 is GTSNPN, CDR2 SVGIG (reference sequence). CDR3 nucleotide sequence: TGTGCCTGGAGTGGGTCCTTGGAAGCAGATACGCAGTATTTT. It codes for CAWSGSLEADTQYF.

This clone was found a few times. The chain combines TRBV19 with TRBJ2-7; the match to TRBD2 covers 13 bases. The CDR3 runs to 16 residues. V was pared by 5 bases and J by 2 bases, with 6 bases of the junction left unmatched. CDR1 and CDR2 (germline): LNHDA, SQIVND (reference sequence). The CDR3 is CASSARTSGRTYEQYF. In DNA form, the CDR3 reads TGTGCCAGTAGTGCCCGGACTAGCGGGAGAACCTACGAGCAGTACTTC.

This clone has just one count. The chain couples TRBV13 to TRBJ2-5; no clear D. The CDR3 consists of 17 residues. V was shortened by 2 bases and J by 2 bases, with 18 bases between the two germline ends. Germline lookup yields CDR1 PRHDT and CDR2 FYEKMQ (reference sequence). CDR3 residues: CASSLSQTDDSQETQYF. The CDR3 nucleotides read TGTGCCAGCAGCTTATCGCAAACGGATGATTCTCAAGAGACCCAGTACTTC.

The chain is built from TRBV6-4 and TRBJ1-1, with unresolved D. In germline, CDR1 is MRHNA, CDR2 SNTAGT. Trimming removed 4 bases at V and 0 bases at J, with 12 bases between. The CDR3 runs to 15 residues. The CDR3 nucleotides are TGTGCCAGCAGTGCGCCGGCCCCTTTGAACACTGAAGCTTTCTTT. Its protein product is CASSAPAPLNTEAFF.

This chain uses TRBV30 with TRBJ2-1, with 8 bases identical to TRBD2. The CDR3 contains 15 residues. With 0 bases clipped from V and 3 bases from J, the junction kept 4 bases outside the gene matches. Germline loops: CDR1 GTSNPN, CDR2 SVGIG (reference sequence). Here the CDR3 reads CAWSVQSGSYNEQFF. The CDR3 DNA is TGTGCCTGGAGTGTACAGAGCGGGAGCTACAATGAGCAGTTCTTC.

The V gene is TRBV2, the J gene TRBJ2-3; D is possibly TRBD1 or TRBD2 (6 bases each). V lost 3 bases and J 3 bases, leaving 19 bases between the germline ends. This CDR3 spans 17 amino acids. Germline V gene data show CDR1 as SNHLY and CDR2 as FYNNEI. CDR3 DNA sequence: TGTGCCAGCAGTGATCCCGGGGGCGCGATCTCTACAGATACGCAGTATTTT. Amino acids: CASSDPGGAISTDTQYF.

The genes are TRBV7-6 and TRBJ2-5; 7 bases are shared with TRBD2. CDR1 SGHVS and CDR2 FNYEAQ come from the germline V gene. The V and J ends lost 5 bases and 5 bases, in that order; junction bases with no gene match: 14. The CDR3 length is 16 residues. The CDR3 here is CASSPIKLGGSETQYF. CDR3 DNA: TGTGCCAGCAGCCCTATTAAACTGGGGGGGTCGGAGACCCAGTACTTC. Full variable domain (rest looked up from reference TRBV7-6 and TRBJ2-5): GAGVSQSPRYKVTKRGQDVALRCDPISGHVSLYWYRQALGQGPEFLTYFNYEAQQDKSGLPNDRFSAERPEGSISTLTIQRTEQRDSAMYRCASSPIKLGGSETQYFGPGTRLLVL.

V gene TRBV25-1 combines with J gene TRBJ2-3; 8 nucleotides align to TRBD2. Germline V gene sequence: CDR1 MGHDK, CDR2 SYGVNS. J was trimmed by 3 bases and V by 10 bases; bases with no gene match: 6. There are 13 residues in the CDR3. The CDR3 protein is CATVKRETDTQYF. The CDR3 nucleotides read TGTGCCACTGTGAAGCGGGAGACAGATACGCAGTATTTT.

This clone occurred many times. The V and J genes are TRBV5-1 and TRBJ2-3, with TRBD2 matching over 13 bases. Germline V CDR1 and CDR2: SGHRS, YFSETQ. The CDR3 covers 15 residues. J gave up 5 bases and V 9 bases, and 9 bases lay outside the gene matches. This chain's CDR3 is CAISTSGRARDTQYF. CDR3 in DNA: TGCGCCATCTCTACTAGCGGGAGGGCACGAGATACGCAGTATTTT.

The gene calls are TRBV7-8 and TRBJ2-7, with a tentative D call TRBD2 (7 bases). Between the trimmed V and J ends, which lost 1 base and 4 bases, there was a span of 17 bases. CDR1 and CDR2 from the germline V gene are SGHVS and FQNEAQ. The CDR3 spans 16 residues. The CDR3 coding sequence is TGTGCCAGCAGCTTAGAGGGCGGGGGCCCTAGATACGAGCAGTACTTC. The encoded protein is CASSLEGGGPRYEQYF.

The table lists this clone with many counts. The chain has TRBV6-1 and TRBJ2-2; possibly TRBD1 for D (6 bases). CDR1 and CDR2 from the germline V gene are MNHNS and SASEGT. The CDR3 runs to 16 residues. V was shortened by 2 bases and J by 2 bases, with 12 bases between the two germline ends. The CDR3 coding sequence is TGTGCCAGCAGTGAATCCCGGGGACAAAACACCGGGGAGCTGTTTTTT. Protein product: CASSESRGQNTGELFF.

This clone showed up many times. The chain recombines TRBV6-1 with TRBJ2-1; TRBD1 is a possible D gene (6 bases). Germline CDR1 and CDR2: MNHNS and SASEGT. This CDR3 comprises 13 residues. Trimming left V 6 bases short and J 7 bases short, with 13 bases between. CDR3 bases: TGTGCCAGCAGCGTACAGGGCTCTAATGAGCAGTTCTTC. The encoded protein is CASSVQGSNEQFF.

This clone was observed many times. CDR3 loop: CASSSTGLGEQFF. CDR3 nucleotides: TGTGCCAGCAGTTCGACAGGGCTAGGCGAGCAGTTCTTC. The chain recombines TRBV7-8 with TRBJ2-1, with TRBD1 identical over 7 bases. Looked up from germline, CDR1 is SGHVS and CDR2 is FQNEAQ. The CDR3 runs to 13 residues. V lost 6 bases and J lost 10; bases outside the gene matches: 9.

The rearrangement links TRBV7-8 to TRBJ2-3; a weak D match, TRBD2 (6 bases). The CDR3 contains 14 residues. V dropped 10 bases and J dropped 6 bases, with 20 bases sitting between them. Germline CDR1 reads SGHVS; CDR2 reads FQNEAQ. The CDR3 loop reads CAIGGAGGADTQYF. CDR3 coding DNA: TGTGCCATAGGCGGGGCAGGTGGGGCGGATACGCAGTATTTT.

This clone was found a few times. V is TRBV6-5 and J is TRBJ2-2, with a possible D match to TRBD2 (6 bases). The CDR3 is made up of 15 amino acids. From germline, CDR1 is MNHEY and CDR2 SVGAGI. Deletions cut 6 bases from V and 3 bases from J, with 14 bases between. The CDR3 nucleotides read TGTGCCAGCAGGGAGGGGACGTTGGACACCGGGGAGCTGTTTTTT. Residues: CASREGTLDTGELFF.

This chain joins TRBV7-3 and TRBJ2-3; D may be TRBD2 (6 bases). The CDR3 totals 15 residues. V was pared by 3 bases and J by 2 bases, with 12 bases between. The germline V gene has CDR1 SGHTA and CDR2 FQGTGA. CDR3 coding DNA: TGTGCCAGCAGCTTGGTGACGGGAGACACAGATACGCAGTATTTT. Translating it yields CASSLVTGDTDTQYF.

The CDR3 region is CSVHSGRGGDYNEQFF. The CDR3 region has the DNA TGCAGCGTTCATAGCGGGAGAGGGGGAGACTACAATGAGCAGTTCTTC. The chain joins TRBV29-1 to TRBJ2-1; the match to TRBD2 covers 9 bases. V was pared by 5 bases and J by 3 bases, with 11 bases of the junction left unmatched. Germline V CDR1 and CDR2: SQVTM, ANQGSEA. The CDR3 consists of 16 residues.

The chain joins TRBV29-1 to TRBJ2-7; no clear D gene. CDR1 is SQVTM, CDR2 ANQGSEA, per germline. Trimming took off 5 bases at V and 0 bases at J, with 11 bases between the two ends. The CDR3 spans 13 residues. The CDR3 here is CSVLGINSYEQYF. For the CDR3, the DNA is TGCAGCGTTCTCGGCATAAACTCCTACGAGCAGTACTTC.

The chain has TRBV28 and TRBJ2-2; D is undetermined. Germline-derived CDR1 and CDR2 are MDHEN and SYDVKM. This CDR3 contains 13 residues. Between the trimmed V and J ends, which lost 4 bases and 5 bases, there was a span of 8 bases. The CDR3 sequence is CASSSTETGELFF. The DNA for the CDR3 is TGTGCCAGCAGTTCAACGGAAACCGGGGAGCTGTTTTTT. Using reference TRBV28 and TRBJ2-2 for the parts outside the CDR3, the full variable domain is DVKVTQSSRYLVKRTGEKVFLECVQDMDHENMFWYRQDPGLGLRLIYFSYDVKMKEKGDIPEGYSVSREKKERFSLILESASTNQTSMYLCASSSTETGELFFGEGSRLTVL.

This chain uses TRBV27 with TRBJ2-7; D possibly corresponds to TRBD1 (6 bases). The CDR3 is made up of 14 amino acids. V gave up 0 bases and J gave up 0 bases, with 6 bases separating them. Germline V gene data show CDR1 as MNHEY and CDR2 as SMNVEV (reference sequence). The CDR3 nucleotides read TGTGCCAGCAGTTTATCGGGGGCCTCCTACGAGCAGTACTTC. Translated, it gives CASSLSGASYEQYF.

This chain's CDR3 is CASSQEREPFF. The CDR3 region has the DNA TGCGCCAGCAGCCAAGAGCGGGAACCTTTCTTT. The V call is TRBV4-3, the J call TRBJ1-1; D gene ambiguous. Trimming shortened V by 0 bases and J by 12 bases, and 8 bases separated the two germline ends. The CDR3 extends over 11 amino acids. Germline V lookup: CDR1 LGHNA, CDR2 YSLEER.

The chain has TRBV19 and TRBJ1-5; no reliable D call. This CDR3 is built from 14 residues. The V gene lost 6 bases and the J gene lost 7 bases, with 16 bases spanning the gap. Germline V CDR1 and CDR2: LNHDA, SQIVND (reference sequence). The CDR3 DNA reads as TGTGCCAGTAGCTTAGGACGGTTTCGACAGCCCCAGCATTTT. It yields the protein CASSLGRFRQPQHF.

Regarding this clone: This sample also contains other DNA sequences that code for the same CDR3. The rearrangement uses TRBV27 and TRBJ2-7; maybe TRBD1 (5 bases). Per the germline V gene, CDR1 is MNHEY and CDR2 is SMNVEV (reference sequence). V lost 3 bases, J lost 2 bases, and 11 bases lay in between. The CDR3 loop spans 14 amino acids. The CDR3 DNA is TGTGCCAGCAGTTTGGCCAGGGAAGCCTACGAGCAGTACTTC. Translating gives CASSLAREAYEQYF.

This clone was found once. V and J are TRBV28 and TRBJ2-5; D remains ambiguous. The J call could be wrong; TRBJ2-7 is a better fit for the DNA end. Germline CDR1 and CDR2: MDHEN and SYDVKM. This CDR3 spans 11 amino acids. Here the CDR3 DNA reads TGTGCCAGCAGTTCCCCCCGCGAGCAGTACTTC. As protein: CASSSPREQYF.